This T cell receptor (beta chain) was documented in a study of blood T cell repertoires in COVID-19 (TCRdb year 2020). Looking at the study overall: Samples covering the acute and convalescent phases of COVID-19 were provided by collaborators in the United States, Italy and Spain. The repertoires were made available in a free public database intended to serve as a resource for research on the immune response to SARS-CoV-2. The sample metadata nearly always contained a de-identified subject ID, COVID-19 status, age in years and sex. The material from the prospective study consisted of cDNA or gDNA derived from T cells, B-cell-depleted T cells, or PBMCs. The samples were drawn from the first 160 participants of the ongoing ImmuneRACE study and from 1,254 subjects provided by 6 global collaborators. Deeply sampled blood TCRbeta repertoires from subjects exposed to, actively infected with, or recovered from COVID-19 were included in the dataset. Where HLA class I and class II types were available, the types were taken from metadata supplied by the sample provider, not from assay-based typing. Points the paper makes about the study in general: How much clinical and demographic metadata was included differed by source and by participant, and the metadata was provided uncurated.

Worth noting for this clone: Its antigen remains undetermined. No qualities accompany the bases; no much larger clone lies one base away.

V is pared back by 3 bases and J by 6 bases, with 23 bases lying between the germline termini. From its cysteine to its phenylalanine, the CDR3 spans 17 amino acids. Only the CDR3 DNA is retained, 51 bases long and in frame from the first base. Looking up the germline V gene yields CDR1 SGDLS and CDR2 YYNGEE. TCRbeta CDR3 regions were amplified from genomic DNA by means of the immunoSEQ Assay, a bias-controlled multiplex PCR. The paper's data handling went like this. The number of nucleated cells in each sample was estimated by amplification of reference gene primers within the assay. Sequence reads were collapsed and filtered to measure the absolute abundance of every unique TCRbeta CDR3 rearrangement. Productive Simpson clonality was computed per sample as the square root of Simpson's diversity index over productive rearrangements. Imported from immuneACCESS, the table was reduced by TCRdb to in-frame sequences with V and J called. These copies leave out some clones; in studies compared against another copy, an unresolved V gene accounts for under half, and the cause of the remainder is not known. The V and J calls and clone size come from that table; D and trimming were worked out from the DNA. The sample table records about 24,000 clones; 75% to 90% of these occur just once. The ten most abundant clones make up over 15% of the sample.

Collaborating institutions collected whole blood in K2EDTA tubes following their own protocols. Collaborator samples were shipped for TCRbeta analysis as frozen whole blood, isolated PBMCs, or DNA extracted from either sample type. The receptor was isolated from a human donor with acute or convalescent COVID-19. The donor label of this sample is uncertain. The chain employs TRBV9 and TRBJ2-3; a tentative D match to TRBD2 spans 6 bases. The sample comprised peripheral blood. Here is the DNA: TGTGCCAGCAGCGGACACACCATAGCGGACCCAAAGGATACGCAGTATTTT. This is translated as CASSGHTIADPKDTQYF.